This record concerns one T cell receptor beta chain sequence. Sequencing used immunoSEQ multiplex PCR; TCRdb keeps in-frame clones, though not all of them. The sample shows a few hundred thousand clones, approximately 86% of them seen only once. These data are taken from a study of blood T cell repertoires in COVID-19. Looking at the study overall: PBMCs, B-cell-depleted T cells, or T cells provided the cDNA or gDNA that made up the material.

Trimming removed 0 bases from V and 5 bases from J, with 6 bases in between. CDR3 size: 13 residues. Germline V lookup: CDR1 SGHRS, CDR2 YFSETQ. While infection was still active, Seattle patients were enrolled and then followed longitudinally. This rearrangement joins TRBV5-1 to TRBJ2-1, with no clear D. Sequenced sample: peripheral blood. The clonotype comes from a woman aged 55-69 years with COVID-19, enrolled during active disease. The CDR3 sequence is CASSLVANNEQFF. The DNA for the CDR3 is TGCGCCAGCAGCTTGGTGGCAAACAATGAGCAGTTCTTC.